This T cell receptor beta chain stems from a study of T cells expressing NK-cell markers. The germline gives CDR1 SGHAT, CDR2 FQNNGV. The CDR3 is 14 amino acids. For each CDR3 protein, TCRdb gives one entry from its re-call of the 5' RACE reads, without DNA. There are about half a million distinct CDR3 sequences in the sample, with more than 1.4% held by the top ten. The chain is built from TRBV11-2 and TRBJ1-6; TCRdb gives TRBD1 as the D gene, but with no DNA this cannot be confirmed. The clonotype originates from a woman between 50 and 59 years old in good health. Sequenced input: blood T cells: a sorted CD56 or NKG2C T cell subset, CD4+ or CD8+ T cells, or bulk PBMC T cells (not recorded which). The CDR3 sequence is CASSLVRGGSPLHF.